Presented here are 29 T cell receptor beta chains from one specimen sequenced in a study of beta chain features in type 1 diabetes. Expressed TCRB transcripts were sequenced, since all the RNA that had been isolated was reverse transcribed. Repertoires were generated with immunoSEQ multiplex PCR, while TCRdb's copy carries only in-frame clones and drops some. The sample lists under 400,000 clones; around an eighth were seen once. Material: naive CD4+ T cells from blood. The receptors were sampled from a man younger than 30 in good health.

This clone was seen only a few times. V usage is TRBV18 and J usage is TRBJ2-5; TRBD2 is a possible D gene (5 bases). Trimming cost V 4 bases and J 5 bases, with 11 bases left between them. The CDR3 has 13 amino acids. Germline CDR1 is KGHSH and CDR2 is LQKENI. The CDR3 sequence is CASSREGLETQYF. Written as DNA, the CDR3 is TGTGCCAGCTCACGCGAGGGTTTGGAGACCCAGTACTTC.

This clone was observed a handful of times. V and J are TRBV7-2 and TRBJ2-7, with TRBD1 identical over 9 bases. Germline V gene sequence: CDR1 SGHTA, CDR2 FQGNSA. The V segment lost 1 base and the J segment 3 bases; nucleotides outside the gene matches: 4. This CDR3 is built from 15 residues. The CDR3 sequence is CASSLGGTGLYEQYF. CDR3 DNA: TGTGCCAGCAGCTTAGGCGGGACAGGGCTCTACGAGCAGTACTTC.

This chain uses TRBV14 with TRBJ2-4; the D is unclear. V was cut by 6 bases and J by 3 bases, with 15 bases left in between. This CDR3 region has 15 residues. Germline V lookup: CDR1 SGHDN, CDR2 FVKESK. The CDR3 DNA is TGTGCCAGCAGTCCCCTAGGAATAGGCAAAAACATTCAGTACTTC. Amino acids: CASSPLGIGKNIQYF. Using reference TRBV14 and TRBJ2-4 for the parts outside the CDR3, the full variable domain is EAGVTQFPSHSVIEKGQTVTLRCDPISGHDNLYWYRRVMGKEIKFLLHFVKESKQDESGMPNNRFLAERTGGTYSTLKVQPAELEDSGVYFCASSPLGIGKNIQYFGAGTRLSVL.

In its sample, this clone was seen a few times. In DNA form, the CDR3 reads TGCGCCAGCAGCCACGGGACAGTCCGAACTAATGAAAAACTGTTTTTT. It is translated as CASSHGTVRTNEKLFF. The chain employs TRBV4-3 and TRBJ1-4, with 7 nucleotides matching TRBD1. V lost 3 bases to trimming and J lost 1 base; unmatched junction nucleotides: 5. The CDR3 sequence is 16 residues long. Germline V gene sequence: CDR1 LGHNA, CDR2 YSLEER.

This clone was seen repeatedly, ten times or more. This chain links TRBV29-1 with TRBJ2-7; D is unclear. From germline, CDR1 is SQVTM and CDR2 ANQGSEA. CDR3 length: 11 amino acids. V was pared by 6 bases and J by 3 bases, with 9 bases between. The CDR3, as DNA: TGCAGCGTGCGAGAGAACTACGAGCAGTACTTC. Translating it yields CSVRENYEQYF.

The J gene is TRBJ2-3, the V gene TRBV14, with D tentatively TRBD1 (6 bases). V shed 0 bases and J shed 2 bases, with 9 bases lying between them. The CDR3 loop spans 15 amino acids. CDR1 and CDR2 (germline): SGHDN, FVKESK. For the CDR3, the DNA is TGTGCCAGCAGCCAAGACGGGACATACACAGATACGCAGTATTTT. This codes for CASSQDGTYTDTQYF.

This clone was detected a few times. The V call is TRBV10-3, the J call TRBJ2-3; a possible D gene is TRBD1 (5 bases). Deletions cut 3 bases from V and 4 bases from J, with 11 bases between. CDR3 length: 14 amino acids. Germline assignment: CDR1 ENHRY and CDR2 SYGVKD. CDR3 sequence reads: CAISDQGVADTQYF. CDR3 nucleotides: TGTGCCATCAGTGATCAAGGGGTCGCAGATACGCAGTATTTT.

CDR3 in DNA: TGTGCCAGCAGCTCCGGTCGCGGTCGCGCTGAAGCTTTCTTT. Its protein is CASSSGRGRAEAFF. The chain employs TRBV7-9 and TRBJ1-1; D remains unclear. Trimming pared 4 bases from V and 6 bases from J, leaving 15 bases between. Germline V gives CDR1 SEHNR, CDR2 FQNEAQ (reference sequence). This CDR3 has 14 amino acids.

The chain carries TRBV7-2 and TRBJ2-5, with 11 bases fitting TRBD1. The CDR3 is 16 residues long. The trim removed 6 bases at V and 3 bases at J, leaving 9 bases unmatched. Per germline, CDR1 SGHTA and CDR2 FQGNSA. The CDR3 DNA is TGTGCCAGCAGAATTAGGGGACAGGGGGGAAAAGAGACCCAGTACTTC. It translates to CASRIRGQGGKETQYF.

The chain uses TRBV6-5 and TRBJ1-5; 7 nucleotides match TRBD1. The CDR3 extends over 13 amino acids. Germline V gives CDR1 MNHEY, CDR2 SVGAGI. The V and J ends lost 7 bases and 4 bases, in that order; junction bases with no gene match: 4. The CDR3 bases are TGTGCCAGCACCAGGGGGGCGAATCAGCCCCAGCATTTT. It encodes CASTRGANQPQHF.

This sequence joins TRBV5-4 and TRBJ2-3; 8 nucleotides match TRBD2. Germline lookup yields CDR1 SGHNT and CDR2 YYREEE (reference sequence). V shed 3 bases and J 6 bases; nucleotides not matched to a gene: 6. CDR3 length equals 14 residues. In DNA form, the CDR3 reads TGTGCCAGCAGCTCGATTGCTAGCGGGGATACGCAGTATTTT. It encodes CASSSIASGDTQYF.

The rearrangement links TRBV5-6 to TRBJ2-7, with D unclear. The V end lost 7 bases, the J end lost 1 base, and 12 bases lay between the germline ends. Germline assignment: CDR1 SGHDT and CDR2 YYEEEE. The CDR3 extends over 13 amino acids. In nucleotides, the CDR3 is TGTGCCAGCGGCACCGGGTGGTCCTACGAGCAGTACTTC. Translating gives CASGTGWSYEQYF.

This clone was recorded many times. This sequence joins TRBV30 and TRBJ2-4; D uncertain. The CDR3 spans 12 residues. Germline V lookup: CDR1 GTSNPN, CDR2 SVGIG (reference sequence). Trimming removed 1 base at V and 9 bases at J, with 10 bases between. CDR3 nucleotide sequence: TGTGCCTGGAGTGCCATTAGCACCATTCAGTACTTC. Protein: CAWSAISTIQYF.

The chain has TRBV19 and TRBJ2-3, with 11 bases identical to TRBD1. With 7 bases clipped from V and 1 base from J, the junction kept 4 bases outside the gene matches. The CDR3 loop spans 15 amino acids. The V gene's germline CDR1 is LNHDA and CDR2 SQIVND (reference sequence). Here the CDR3 reads CASTRDRGGTDTQYF. The CDR3 DNA reads as TGTGCCAGTACCCGGGACAGGGGGGGCACAGATACGCAGTATTTT.

This chain links TRBV5-5 with TRBJ2-2, with D possibly TRBD2 on 6 matching bases. This CDR3 is built from 14 residues. Trimming removed 0 bases from V and 4 bases from J, with 7 bases in between. The germline V gene encodes CDR1 SGHKS and CDR2 YYEKEE (reference sequence). CDR3 in DNA: TGTGCCAGCAGCTTGGGGGGAGGCACCGGGGAGCTGTTTTTT. Protein sequence: CASSLGGGTGELFF.

The chain links TRBV20-1 to TRBJ2-1; D gene ambiguous. Germline lookup yields CDR1 DFQATT and CDR2 SNEGSKA (reference sequence). V lost 1 base to trimming and J lost 10 bases, with 5 bases between them. There are 10 residues in the CDR3. CDR3 in amino acids: CSARAAEQFF. The CDR3 bases are TGCAGTGCTAGAGCTGCGGAGCAGTTCTTC.

This clone was seen more than once but under ten times. This chain uses TRBV19 with TRBJ1-5; no definite D call. Germline CDR1 LNHDA, CDR2 SQIVND (reference sequence). The CDR3 is 12 amino acids. V shed 8 bases and J shed 4 bases, with 9 bases lying between them. The CDR3 DNA is TGTGCCAGTGGACGGGAAAATCAGCCCCAGCATTTT. It specifies CASGRENQPQHF.

The V and J genes are TRBV5-6 and TRBJ2-7; 8 nucleotides align to TRBD2. V shed 0 bases and J 0 bases; nucleotides not matched to a gene: 8. The CDR3 has 17 residues. The germline CDR1 and CDR2 sequences are SGHDT and YYEEEE. The CDR3 here is CASSLGARGGASYEQYF. The CDR3, as DNA: TGTGCCAGCAGCTTGGGGGCCCGGGGGGGGGCCTCCTACGAGCAGTACTTC.

This clone was recorded a few times. The genes are TRBV7-3 and TRBJ2-7; D is perhaps TRBD1 (6 bases). Trimming left V 3 bases short and J 1 base short, with 7 bases between. The germline CDR1 and CDR2 sequences are SGHTA and FQGTGA. The length of the CDR3 is 13 residues. The CDR3 region is CASSFGQSYEQYF. CDR3 sequence (DNA): TGTGCCAGCAGCTTCGGACAGTCCTACGAGCAGTACTTC.

This clone was seen more than once but under ten times. This chain links TRBV29-1 with TRBJ2-3; 11 bases agree with TRBD1. Germline CDR1 SQVTM, CDR2 ANQGSEA. This CDR3 region has 15 residues. V shed 6 bases and J 3 bases; nucleotides not matched to a gene: 8. The DNA of the CDR3 is TGCAGCGTAGAAACCGGACAGGGGGCTACAGATACGCAGTATTTT. As protein: CSVETGQGATDTQYF.

V usage is TRBV5-1 and J usage is TRBJ2-1, with 14 bases that match TRBD2. CDR3 length: 15 amino acids. Germline assignment: CDR1 SGHRS and CDR2 YFSETQ. The junction had 3 bases not matched to a gene; V was cut back by 4 bases and J by 6 bases. CDR3 DNA sequence: TGCGCCAGCAGCCGACTAGCGGGAGGGGGCAATGAGCAGTTCTTC. It yields the protein CASSRLAGGGNEQFF.

This clone was counted many times. The chain couples TRBV10-3 to TRBJ1-1, with TRBD1 as a possible D gene (6 bases). V shed 0 bases and J shed 8 bases, with 10 bases lying between them. CDR1 is ENHRY and CDR2 is SYGVKD in the germline V gene. The CDR3 runs 13 residues. The CDR3 nucleotides are TGTGCCATCAGTGAGTCCCTCGACAGGGAAGCTTTCTTT. Amino acid sequence: CAISESLDREAFF.

This clone has just a few counts. The V gene is TRBV5-1, the J gene TRBJ2-3; 7 bases are shared with TRBD2. V shed 5 bases, J shed 4 bases, and the junction held 7 bases outside the gene matches. CDR1 and CDR2 (germline): SGHRS, YFSETQ. The CDR3 length is 14 residues. This CDR3 reads CASRVGGSADTQYF. The CDR3 DNA reads TGCGCCAGCAGAGTGGGCGGGAGTGCAGATACGCAGTATTTT. Based on the CDR3 plus reference TRBV5-1 and TRBJ2-3, the full variable domain is KAGVTQTPRYLIKTRGQQVTLSCSPISGHRSVSWYQQTPGQGLQFLFEYFSETQRNKGNFPGRFSGRQFSNSRSEMNVSTLELGDSALYLCASRVGGSADTQYFGPGTRLTVL.

A few counts support this clone. This chain joins TRBV5-1 and TRBJ2-5; 16 bases agree with TRBD2. Germline lookup yields CDR1 SGHRS and CDR2 YFSETQ. This CDR3 contains 16 residues. With V trimmed by 4 bases and J by 5 bases, 5 bases remained unmatched. This CDR3 is CASSPGLAGGLETQYF. DNA for the CDR3: TGCGCCAGCAGCCCGGGACTAGCGGGGGGGCTGGAGACCCAGTACTTC. Full variable domain (outside the CDR3, taken from reference TRBV5-1 and TRBJ2-5): KAGVTQTPRYLIKTRGQQVTLSCSPISGHRSVSWYQQTPGQGLQFLFEYFSETQRNKGNFPGRFSGRQFSNSRSEMNVSTLELGDSALYLCASSPGLAGGLETQYFGPGTRLLVL.

The V and J genes are TRBV29-1 and TRBJ2-2; 14 positions match TRBD2. V was clipped by 7 bases and J by 8 bases; unmatched bases: 9. The CDR3 runs 15 residues. Germline loops: CDR1 SQVTM, CDR2 ANQGSEA. As DNA, the CDR3 is TGCAGCGCTACGGGACTAGCGGGAGTAGGTGGGGAGCTGTTTTTT. Amino acid sequence: CSATGLAGVGGELFF.

This chain uses TRBV7-3 with TRBJ2-2; D perhaps matches TRBD1 (7 bases). This CDR3 spans 14 amino acids. Germline V gene lookup returns CDR1 SGHTA and CDR2 FQGTGA. V lost 5 bases and J lost 6, with 13 bases in between. As DNA, the CDR3 is TGTGCCAGCAGCCAGGGGGGAGTGGCCGGGGAGCTGTTTTTT. Its protein product is CASSQGGVAGELFF. The full variable domain, its missing parts supplied by reference TRBV7-3 and TRBJ2-2, is GAGVSQTPSNKVTEKGKYVELRCDPISGHTALYWYRQSLGQGPEFLIYFQGTGAADDSGLPNDRFFAVRPEGSVSTLKIQRTERGDSAVYLCASSQGGVAGELFFGEGSRLTVL.

This clone has more than one count but fewer than ten. The chain combines TRBV19 with TRBJ2-3; D unresolved. The CDR3 is 13 amino acids. Germline V gene sequence: CDR1 LNHDA, CDR2 SQIVND (reference sequence). V shed 3 bases and J shed 3 bases, with 7 bases lying between them. The CDR3 here is CASSIRNTDTQYF. CDR3 in DNA: TGTGCCAGTAGTATCAGGAATACAGATACGCAGTATTTT.

The chain recombines TRBV30 with TRBJ2-7; no reliable D call. Germline CDR1 reads GTSNPN; CDR2 reads SVGIG (reference sequence). CDR3 length: 13 amino acids. Trimming pared 4 bases from V and 2 bases from J, leaving 12 bases between. CDR3 region: CAWKGGGPYEQYF. The CDR3 DNA is TGTGCCTGGAAAGGCGGTGGCCCCTACGAGCAGTACTTC.

In this sample, this clone turned up a few times. CDR3 sequence: CASSQEASGVPDTQYF. The CDR3 DNA is TGCGCCAGCAGCCAAGAAGCTAGCGGGGTCCCAGATACGCAGTATTTT. The chain employs TRBV4-1 and TRBJ2-3, with 9 bases fitting TRBD2. The germline CDR1 and CDR2 sequences are MGHRA and YSYEKL. The ends lost 0 bases at V and 4 bases at J; junction bases unmatched: 5. This CDR3 has 16 residues.